The T cell receptor (beta chain) described here comes from a study of blood T cells in healthy people across ages (dated by TCRdb to between 2014 and 2017). About the investigation overall: Template switching captured roughly one uniquely barcoded TCR beta cDNA molecule per two T cells in model experiments. Using deep sequencing normalized with unique cDNA molecular identifiers, the study measured how TCR beta repertoire diversity changes with age. The donors were split into four age groups: young (average 16 years), middle-aged (39), aged (roughly 60) and long-lived (approximately 80). To avoid experimental bias, donors of different ages were randomly spread across the sequencing lanes. The study analyzed two additional independent replicas of 1 million unique cDNA reads from the same blood draw for two donors, one aged 18 to 30 and one aged 80 or older.

Broader findings and caveats from the paper: A strong correlation was found between observed TCR beta diversity and the percentage of naive T cells measured by flow cytometry. Since profiling was done on bulk unsorted PBMCs, naive and antigen-experienced compartments could not be conclusively compared. Compared with the aged group, the long-lived group had more naive CD4+ T cells, fewer expanded clones and increased TCR diversity, a pattern suggesting age selection. As age increased, observed TCR beta diversity per million T cells dropped in a roughly linear way, and a significant reduction was already evident by age about 40. The CMV infection status of donors was not known, potentially confounding age-related changes in expanded clonotypes. Estimates of total diversity based on one million sequenced T cells were regarded as lower bounds and as underestimates.

The CDR3 contains 17 residues, cysteine and phenylalanine counted. The sequence is cut down to CDR3 DNA, 51 bases in frame from base 1. After removal of 6 bases from V and 3 bases from J, the junction retains 13 bases not matched to a gene. The germline V gene encodes CDR1 MNHEY and CDR2 SMNVEV (reference sequence). Libraries were constructed by 5' RACE. Instrument on record: Illumina HiSeq 2500. A second PCR of roughly 6 to 11 cycles was run with a J-beta primer mix and a sample-barcoded 5' primer. Each TCR beta cDNA molecule received a unique molecular identifier from a template-switch 5' adaptor carrying 12 random nucleotides. Each sample yielded at least 3 million CDR3-containing paired-end reads. First-strand cDNA synthesis was performed from all RNA using the Mint cDNA synthesis kit, with priming by a TRBC-specific oligonucleotide. Following uracil-DNA glycosylase treatment, a first 18-cycle PCR with universal primers M1SS and BC2_uni_R was performed on all cDNA. Per the authors' processing: For normalization, 1 million high-quality reads were randomly selected from each sample, with every read carrying a distinct molecular identifier. Instead of being binned into consensus sequences, reads that shared molecular identifiers were thrown out. MiTCR, set to a Q25 quality threshold and the strictest error-elimination algorithm, was used for CDR3 identification, clonotype clustering and error correction. A nonparametric unseen species model with Euler transformation was used to estimate lower-bound total TCR beta diversity. The raw public data were reprocessed by TCRdb itself: fastp quality trimming at Q25, MiXCR clonotype calling, in-frame beta chains only. Records with the same CDR3 protein are collapsed into one entry carrying the most frequent genes and DNA. These V and J calls are TCRdb output, not the study's own analysis. This sample has about 780,000 distinct CDR3 sequences in its table, and 46% of those were observed once. Jointly, the top ten make up less than 20% of the sample.

To note about this clonotype: Its cognate antigen has yet to be identified. There are no base qualities to consult, and no much larger clone falls within one base.

The donors were a few dozen Caucasian individuals from Russia, aged 6 to 90 years, who were systemically healthy. Each donor gave about 9.8 milliliters of peripheral blood, drawn into EDTA-treated Vacutainer tubes. Ficoll-Paque density-gradient centrifugation was used to isolate PBMCs, with at least 6 million per sample. Trizol reagent was used to extract total RNA from PBMCs, with at least 5 micrograms per sample. For every donor, an aliquot of PBMCs went through flow cytometry to measure the percentages of naive CD45RAhigh/CD27high T cells. Sequenced: blood. Recombination joined TRBV27 with TRBJ2-7; the junction holds 11 bases that match TRBD2. This TCR was recovered from a man older than 75 in good health. The CDR3 protein sequence reads: CASSRGQPTSGIYEQYF. DNA sequence: TGTGCCAGCAGCAGGGGACAGCCGACTAGCGGGATCTACGAGCAGTACTTC.